A single sample gave rise to the 25 T cell receptor beta chains below, sequenced in a study of molecular identifiers for immune sequencing clone quantification. Each CDR3 protein is one row after TCRdb ran MiXCR on the PCR reads. This table has about 320,000 distinct CDR3 sequences, 20% to 25% appearing once. The sample comprised naive CD8+ T cells from blood, with Jurkat cell RNA spiked in. Subset given: FACS-sorted CD8+CD4-CCR7+CD45RA+ naive T cells. These receptors were taken from a human donor in good health. Some libraries in this study had Jurkat cell RNA spiked in.

This clonotype was recorded many times. The chain couples TRBV18 to TRBJ2-3; D gene ambiguous. The V and J ends lost 0 bases and 2 bases respectively, with 9 bases between them. Germline V gives CDR1 KGHSH, CDR2 LQKENI. The CDR3 runs 15 residues. CDR3 protein: CASSPPGSSTDTQYF. DNA of the CDR3: TGTGCCAGCTCACCACCTGGGTCCTCCACAGATACGCAGTATTTT.

This clonotype was seen ten or more times. This chain links TRBV4-1 with TRBJ2-7, with D unclear. Germline CDR1 reads MGHRA; CDR2 reads YSYEKL. CDR3 length equals 14 residues. V dropped 1 base and J dropped 3 bases, with 10 bases sitting between them. Here the CDR3 DNA reads TGCGCCAGCAGCCAAGGGATTTGGGGCTACGAGCAGTACTTC. This codes for CASSQGIWGYEQYF.

This clonotype was seen ten or more times. CDR3 DNA: TGTGCCAGCAGTCGCCTTTCCACAGGGGGCGATGAAAAACTGTTTTTT. Amino acid sequence: CASSRLSTGGDEKLFF. The rearrangement links TRBV12-3 or TRBV12-4 to TRBJ1-4; 9 nucleotides match TRBD1. The V and J ends lost 5 bases and 6 bases, in that order; junction bases with no gene match: 10. The CDR3 length is 16 residues.

This clonotype was counted a single time. This may come from a read error, since a much larger clone is one base off. This chain joins TRBV7-2 and TRBJ2-7; possibly TRBD1 for D (5 bases). Germline V lookup: CDR1 SGHTA, CDR2 FQGNSA. The CDR3 loop spans 15 amino acids. Trimming removed 4 bases at V and 5 bases at J, with 18 bases between. CDR3 DNA sequence: TGTGCCAGCAGCTCAGCCCAGACAGCAGACCACGAGCAGTACTTC. It codes for CASSSAQTADHEQYF.

This clonotype was seen many times. The chain is built from TRBV20-1 and TRBJ2-3; the D is unclear. The germline V gene encodes CDR1 DFQATT and CDR2 SNEGSKA (reference sequence). CDR3 size: 12 residues. V was pared by 4 bases and J by 5 bases, with 10 bases between. The CDR3 bases are TGCAGTGCTATAGGTTGGGAAGATACGCAGTATTTT. Encoded protein: CSAIGWEDTQYF.

This clonotype appeared many times. The gene calls are TRBV7-6 and TRBJ2-7; the D gene is possibly TRBD2 (5 bases). With 0 bases removed from V and 3 bases from J, the gap between germline ends came to 12 bases. Germline-derived CDR1 and CDR2 are SGHVS and FNYEAQ. The CDR3 has 15 residues. As DNA, the CDR3 is TGTGCCAGCAGCTTAGCGGAGGACGACTACTACGAGCAGTACTTC. It specifies CASSLAEDDYYEQYF.

This clonotype was found many times. The chain combines TRBV20-1 with TRBJ1-4; D remains unclear. CDR3 length: 16 residues. Germline lookup yields CDR1 DFQATT and CDR2 SNEGSKA (reference sequence). The V and J ends lost 0 bases and 0 bases respectively, with 11 bases between them. As DNA, the CDR3 is TGCAGTGCTAGAGACACTATGACAACAACTAATGAAAAACTGTTTTTT. This codes for CSARDTMTTTNEKLFF.

About this clonotype: A much larger clone differs by one base, so this may be a read error. This chain links TRBV29-1 with TRBJ1-1; 8 bases fit TRBD1. V trimming: 5 bases; J trimming: 4 bases; junction bases outside the gene matches: 3. CDR1 is SQVTM and CDR2 is ANQGSEA in the germline V gene. CDR3 length equals 12 residues. The CDR3 spells CSVSDRGTEAFF. The DNA for the CDR3 is TGCAGCGTTTCCGACAGGGGCACTGAAGCTTTCTTT.

For this clonotype: A read error is possible here, since a much larger clone lies one base away. This chain uses TRBV30 with TRBJ1-1, with TRBD1 identical over 7 bases. The V gene's germline CDR1 is GTSNPN and CDR2 SVGIG (reference sequence). The CDR3 is 15 residues long. The V segment lost 1 base and the J segment 5 bases; nucleotides outside the gene matches: 10. CDR3 nucleotides: TGTGCCTGGAGTGATATTGGACAGGAGAGAACTGAAGCTTTCTTT. This sequence encodes CAWSDIGQERTEAFF.

This clonotype was seen repeatedly, ten times or more. This sequence joins TRBV19 and TRBJ2-7; possible D gene TRBD2, 7 bases. CDR1 is LNHDA, CDR2 SQIVND, per germline (reference sequence). Trimming removed 9 bases from V and 4 bases from J, with 16 bases in between. This CDR3 has 13 residues. CDR3 sequence (DNA): TGTGCCAGCGGACTAGGGGGTCAATACGAGCAGTACTTC. Protein: CASGLGGQYEQYF.

The table lists this clonotype with many counts. The genes are TRBV20-1 and TRBJ2-7; 11 bases line up with TRBD1. V shed 0 bases, J shed 4 bases, and the junction held 5 bases outside the gene matches. The CDR3 runs 15 residues. Germline V gene sequence: CDR1 DFQATT, CDR2 SNEGSKA (reference sequence). The CDR3 reads CSARDGGTGGYEQYF. Here the CDR3 DNA reads TGCAGTGCTAGAGATGGTGGGACAGGGGGTTACGAGCAGTACTTC.

As for this clonotype: The junction and the germline gene differ at one end; a read error may be behind it. The chain uses TRBV19 and TRBJ1-5; D gene ambiguous. The germline V gene encodes CDR1 LNHDA and CDR2 SQIVND (reference sequence). The CDR3 consists of 15 residues. CDR3 DNA sequence: TGTGCCAGTAGTTTGTACGGAAATAGCAATCAGCCCCTGCATTTT. Translated, it gives CASSLYGNSNQPLHF.

This clonotype was counted only a few times. J is TRBJ2-5 and V is TRBV20-1; D is unclear. The germline gives CDR1 DFQATT, CDR2 SNEGSKA (reference sequence). Trimming pared 0 bases from V and 0 bases from J, leaving 8 bases between. CDR3 length: 14 residues. The CDR3 loop is CSARDTDYQETQYF. As DNA, the CDR3 is TGCAGTGCTAGAGATACGGATTACCAAGAGACCCAGTACTTC.

In its sample, this clonotype was seen many times. The V call is TRBV28, the J call TRBJ2-7; 8 bases map to TRBD2. V lost 2 bases to trimming and J lost 2 bases; unmatched junction nucleotides: 5. CDR3 length: 15 residues. Per germline, CDR1 MDHEN and CDR2 SYDVKM. The CDR3 loop reads CASSLTSGAPYEQYF. CDR3 coding DNA: TGTGCCAGCAGTTTAACTAGCGGAGCCCCCTACGAGCAGTACTTC.

About this clonotype itself: The junction and the germline gene differ at one end; a read error may be behind it. The chain is built from TRBV4-3 and TRBJ2-7; 7 bases align to TRBD2. The CDR3 totals 15 residues. Looked up from germline, CDR1 is LGHNA and CDR2 is YSLEER. CDR3 bases: TGCGCCAGCAGCCAAGGCACTAGCGCAAACTACGAGCAGCACTTC. Its protein product is CASSQGTSANYEQHF.

This clonotype was observed at least ten times. This sequence joins TRBV29-1 and TRBJ2-5; D not certain. Germline loops: CDR1 SQVTM, CDR2 ANQGSEA. The CDR3 extends over 18 amino acids. Trimming left V 4 bases short and J 0 bases short, with 24 bases between. The CDR3 spells CSVAIIPKTDQYQETQYF. CDR3 DNA: TGCAGCGTTGCGATTATACCCAAGACGGATCAGTACCAAGAGACCCAGTACTTC.

Many counts were recorded for this clonotype. V and J are TRBV19 and TRBJ2-7; D is unclear. CDR3 length equals 14 residues. Trimming cost V 6 bases and J 0 bases, with 12 bases left between them. In germline, CDR1 is LNHDA, CDR2 SQIVND (reference sequence). The CDR3 DNA sequence: TGTGCCAGTAGCCCCCGTCGCAGCTCCTACGAGCAGTACTTC. This sequence encodes CASSPRRSSYEQYF.

In regard to this clonotype: Here the CDR3 omits its conserved ending phenylalanine or tryptophan, so a read error is the likely source. The V call is TRBV12-3 or TRBV12-4, the J call TRBJ1-5; TRBD1 matches 8 bases. Germline trimming cut 4 bases from V and 2 bases from J; bases unmatched to any gene: 1. The CDR3 runs to 14 residues. CDR3 in DNA: TGTGCCAGCAGTTCGACAGGGGGCAATCAGCCCCAGCATTGT. As protein: CASSSTGGNQPQHC.

This clonotype was detected many times. The chain is built from TRBV19 and TRBJ2-2; D is perhaps TRBD1 (5 bases). V shed 1 base and J shed 7 bases, with 13 bases lying between them. Germline CDR1 and CDR2: LNHDA and SQIVND (reference sequence). This CDR3 spans 15 amino acids. CDR3 loop: CASSIVRAWDGELFF. CDR3 nucleotides: TGTGCCAGTAGTATAGTCAGGGCCTGGGACGGGGAGCTGTTTTTT.

On this clonotype itself: A clone one base away is much larger, so this may be a read error. The rearrangement links TRBV2 to TRBJ1-1; D perhaps matches TRBD1 (5 bases). The CDR3 covers 16 residues. CDR1 is SNHLY and CDR2 is FYNNEI in the germline V gene. V lost 2 bases and J 0 bases, leaving 13 bases between the germline ends. The DNA of the CDR3 is TGTGCCAGCAGTGAATTGGGACCGGCAATGAACACTGAAGCTTTCTTT. Protein sequence: CASSELGPAMNTEAFF.

On this clonotype: Sequence at one end of the junction differs from germline and may be a read error. The chain is built from TRBV30 and TRBJ2-7; 7 nucleotides line up with TRBD1. CDR1 and CDR2 from the germline V gene are GTSNPN and SVGIG (reference sequence). CDR3 size: 12 residues. The CDR3 loop is CAWSGDSYERYF. In DNA form, the CDR3 reads TGTGCCTGGAGTGGGGACAGCTACGAGCGGTACTTC.

This clonotype has ten or more counts. The CDR3 DNA reads TGTGCCAGCTCACCGGGACCTAGCACAGATACGCAGTATTTT. Translated: CASSPGPSTDTQYF. The chain combines TRBV18 with TRBJ2-3; D might be TRBD1 or TRBD2, each matching 5 bases. This CDR3 is 14 amino acids long. V gave up 3 bases and J gave up 0 bases, with 7 bases separating them. Looked up from germline, CDR1 is KGHSH and CDR2 is LQKENI.

CDR3 nucleotide sequence: TGTGCCAGCAGCCTCGTCCTAGCGGGGGGGTCCTACGAGCAGTACTTC. Its translation is CASSLVLAGGSYEQYF. The chain uses TRBV3-1 and TRBJ2-7; 12 nucleotides line up with TRBD2. The germline V gene has CDR1 LGHDT and CDR2 YNNKEL (reference sequence). The CDR3 is made up of 16 amino acids. Unmatched junction bases numbered 5, after V lost 4 bases and J lost 1 base.

This clonotype occurred many times. This chain links TRBV4-1 with TRBJ1-5; D may be TRBD1 (6 bases). CDR3 size: 15 residues. V was shortened by 4 bases and J by 3 bases, with 13 bases between the two germline ends. CDR1 is MGHRA, CDR2 YSYEKL, per germline. The CDR3 DNA sequence: TGCGCCAGCAGCCCCAGGGGAGATCCCAATCAGCCCCAGCATTTT. Its translation is CASSPRGDPNQPQHF.

Regarding this clonotype: A much larger clone lies one base from this, so it may be a read error. The rearrangement links TRBV6-1 to TRBJ2-3; TRBD2 aligns across 8 bases. The CDR3 runs to 15 residues. Germline CDR1 and CDR2: MNHNS and SASEGT. Losses at the gene ends were 7 bases for V and 10 bases for J; bases not matched to a gene: 16. The CDR3, as DNA: TGTGCCAGCACCGGTGCCAGCGGGGGTTGGTATTCGCAGTATTTT. Amino acids: CASTGASGGWYSQYF.